The source of this T cell receptor (beta chain) is a study of beta chain features in type 1 diabetes. As regards this clone: Its antigen is as yet unknown.

By way of CD45RO/CCR7/CD25/CD127/CD95/CD27, the CD4+ regulatory, stem cell-like memory, central memory and naive cells were sorted. Broader study findings: Within each of all four CD4+ subsets, Type 1 diabetes patients had TCRB CDR3s that were moderately but significantly shorter. HLA effects on TCRB rearrangement stayed unresolved here.

Deletions cut 2 bases from V and 0 bases from J, with 7 bases between. The CDR3 is 14 residues long. Per germline, CDR1 SGHRS and CDR2 YFSETQ. Investigators reverse transcribed all isolated RNA, so they sequenced expressed TCRB transcripts. Several million reads on average were seen across naive, central memory and regulatory T cell samples. The method was immunoSEQ multiplex PCR; TCRdb's version includes in-frame clones alone and lacks a portion of them. Of about 240,000 clones in the sample, approximately 15% were seen once. The receptor was derived from a young man with type 1 diabetes. Sequencing input: naive CD4+ T cells from blood. The V call is TRBV5-1, the J call TRBJ2-3, with unresolved D. CDR3 sequence (DNA): TGCGCCAGCAGCTTCCCTTCTAGCACAGATACGCAGTATTTT. Its protein product is CASSFPSSTDTQYF. The full variable domain, its missing parts supplied by reference TRBV5-1 and TRBJ2-3, is KAGVTQTPRYLIKTRGQQVTLSCSPISGHRSVSWYQQTPGQGLQFLFEYFSETQRNKGNFPGRFSGRQFSNSRSEMNVSTLELGDSALYLCASSFPSSTDTQYFGPGTRLTVL.